These T cell receptor beta chains were read from a single sample in a study of technical replicates of blood from a handful of donors. Profiled with immunoSEQ multiplex PCR; TCRdb holds only in-frame clones, not every one. This table has about 66,000 clones, 95% to 97% appearing once. Sequencing used T cells isolated from PBMCs. These TCRs come from a human donor in good health. The CDR3 runs from the conserved cysteine through the conserved F or W. The D gene is left open where the match is weak. Clone size is not always given. Where it is, it says once, few, many or a class for expanded clones.

j_call d_call v_call clone_size cdr3_nt cdr3_aa
TRBJ2-2 TRBD2 TRBV2 . TGTGCCAGCAGGGACCCGCGGGAGTACACCGGGGAGCTGTTTTTT CASRDPREYTGELFF
TRBJ2-7 TRBD2 TRBV7-2 . TGTGCCAGCAGCTACATAGCGGGGACCTCCTACGAGCAGTACTTC CASSYIAGTSYEQYF
TRBJ1-3 TRBD1 TRBV4-2 . TGTGCCAGCAGCCAAGGGACAGGGCTAAGGGGAAACACCATATATTTT CASSQGTGLRGNTIYF
TRBJ2-1 TRBD2 TRBV7-3 once TGTGCCAGCAGCTCCGAACGGACTAGCGGGATGTACAATGAGCAGTTCTTC CASSSERTSGMYNEQFF
TRBJ2-5 . TRBV7-9 . TGTGCCAGCAGCTTAGATATGCAAGAGACCCAGTACTTC CASSLDMQETQYF
TRBJ1-4 . TRBV4-1 . TGCGCCAGCAGCCAAGAGGCCCGGGGAACTAATGAAAAACTGTTTTTT CASSQEARGTNEKLFF
TRBJ1-5 . TRBV6-5 . TGTGCCAGCAGTTACTCGGAGGTTCAGCCCCAGCATTTT CASSYSEVQPQHF
TRBJ2-5 . TRBV6-6 . TGTGCCAGCAGTTCCAGCGGAGCGGAGACCCAGTACTTC CASSSSGAETQYF
TRBJ1-2 . TRBV27 . TGTGCCAGCAGTTTGGGCGGGTTCCGAGGCTACACCTTC CASSLGGFRGYTF
TRBJ2-7 TRBD1 TRBV27 . TGTGCCAGCTCGACCGGACAGGGTTTCTACGAGCAGTACTTC CASSTGQGFYEQYF
TRBJ2-2 TRBD2 TRBV7-6 . TGTGCCAGCAGCTTCTCTGGGACTAGCGGGAGACTGGCCGGGGAGCTGTTTTTT CASSFSGTSGRLAGELFF
TRBJ1-1 . TRBV29-1 . TGCAGCGTTGCCGACACTGAAGCTTTCTTT CSVADTEAFF
TRBJ2-7 TRBD2 TRBV18 . TGTGCCAGCTCACCGGCTAGCGGGTATTCCTACGAGCAGTACTTC CASSPASGYSYEQYF
TRBJ1-1 . TRBV7-3 . TGTGCCAGCAGCTTTTTCGTAGGGGCAGAGGCTTTCTTT CASSFFVGAEAFF
TRBJ1-5 . TRBV6-5 once TGTGCCAGCAGTTACTCGAGGGGGAACCAGCCCCAGCATTTT CASSYSRGNQPQHF
TRBJ2-7 TRBD2 TRBV9 once TGTGCCAGCAGCGTTGGGACTAGCGGGAGGGGCTACGAGCAGTACTTC CASSVGTSGRGYEQYF
TRBJ2-2 . TRBV19 . TGTGCCAGTAGTTACGCGACAGGAGTGGCCACCGGGGAGCTGTTTTTT CASSYATGVATGELFF
TRBJ2-3 . TRBV6-5 . TGTGCCAGCAGTTACGGCGGCTTCACAGATACGCAGTATTTT CASSYGGFTDTQYF
TRBJ1-4 . TRBV11-2 . TGTGCCAGCACCCTCAGAGGTTTTAATGAAAAACTGTTTTTT CASTLRGFNEKLFF
TRBJ2-2 TRBD1 TRBV27 . TGTGCCAGCACCCGTAACCTCCCGGGACAGGGGGCAGCCGGGGAGCTGTTTTTT CASTRNLPGQGAAGELFF
TRBJ2-7 . TRBV5-1 . TGCGCCAGCAGGACAGCAACCTCCTACGAGCAGTACTTC CASRTATSYEQYF
TRBJ2-7 TRBD2 TRBV9 . TGTGCCAGCAGCGCACATAGCGGGAGGGCCGTCTACGAGCAGTACTTC CASSAHSGRAVYEQYF
TRBJ2-3 TRBD2 TRBV5-4 . TGTGCCACACCGGGACTAGGGCCAGATACGCAGTATTTT CATPGLGPDTQYF
TRBJ2-7 . TRBV7-6 . TGTGCCAGCAGTAGATATAGCGGATATTCCTACGAGCAGTACTTC CASSRYSGYSYEQYF
TRBJ2-7 . TRBV7-2 . TGTGCCAGCAGCTCCCCAGAGGACAGAATTATATACGAGCAGTACTTC CASSSPEDRIIYEQYF
TRBJ1-1 TRBD1 TRBV29-1 . TGCAGCGTTTCTTTACCGGGACAGGGGTTGCCGGCTTTCTTT CSVSLPGQGLPAFF
TRBJ2-7 TRBD1 TRBV7-8 . TGTGCCAGCAGCTTAGGGACAGGCCCCTCCTACGAGCAGTACTTC CASSLGTGPSYEQYF
TRBJ2-7 TRBD1 TRBV18 . TGTGCCAGCTCACCGGGACAGGGGTTGACCTACGAGCAGTACTTC CASSPGQGLTYEQYF
TRBJ1-5 TRBD1 TRBV29-1 . TGCAGCGTCCAACAGGGGAATCAGCCCCAGCATTTT CSVQQGNQPQHF
TRBJ2-1 . TRBV11-2 . TGTGCCAGCAGCTTAGACAGGGCGAATGAGCAGTTCTTC CASSLDRANEQFF
TRBJ2-1 TRBD2 TRBV28 . TGTGCCAGCAGTTTACTTGGTGCGGGAGGGGGGTCCTACAATGAGCAGTTCTTC CASSLLGAGGGSYNEQFF
TRBJ1-4 TRBD1 TRBV7-9 . TGTGCCAGCAGCTTAGCTACAGGGGTACGCACAGATGAAAAACTGTTTTTT CASSLATGVRTDEKLFF
TRBJ1-1 . TRBV6-5 . TGTGCCAGCAATACAGGCCGAACAACCAACACTGAAGCTTTCTTT CASNTGRTTNTEAFF
TRBJ2-1 TRBD1 TRBV4-2 once TGTGCCAGCAGCGAAGACAGGGATGAGCAGTTCTTC CASSEDRDEQFF
TRBJ1-3 . TRBV2 . TGTGCCAGCAAAGCAGGGGTAGGGAACACCATATATTTT CASKAGVGNTIYF
TRBJ1-5 . TRBV29-1 . TGCAGCGTTGCAGGGCCCAATCAGCCCCAGCATTTT CSVAGPNQPQHF
TRBJ2-7 TRBD1 TRBV9 . TGTGCCAGCAGCCCCAGCCCGACAGGGAACTACGAGCAGTACTTC CASSPSPTGNYEQYF
TRBJ1-5 TRBD1 TRBV18 . TGTGCCAGCTCATTAACGGGACAGGGGGCCCAGCCCCAGCATTTT CASSLTGQGAQPQHF
TRBJ1-2 . TRBV11-2 . TGTGCCAGCAGCCCTGATCAGGGGAACTATGGCTACACCTTC CASSPDQGNYGYTF
TRBJ2-5 TRBD2 TRBV30 . TGTGCCTGGGGCGCTCGTCTACCCGGCGGGGGGCGGGGGGAGACCCAGTACTTC CAWGARLPGGGRGETQYF
TRBJ2-1 TRBD2 TRBV7-9 . TGTGCCAGCAGCCCATGGACTAGAGACAATGAGCAGTTCTTC CASSPWTRDNEQFF
TRBJ1-4 . TRBV27 . TGTGCCAGCAGTCAGGGTCGGAGTGAGGAAAAACTGTTTTTT CASSQGRSEEKLFF
TRBJ2-5 . TRBV6-1 . TGTGCCAGCAGTCCCCTACTAGTCCAAGAGACCCAGTACTTC CASSPLLVQETQYF